The entry that follows covers one T cell receptor (beta chain) sequence. Its target is unknown. The data originate from a study of CD8 T cells in ankylosing spondylitis. Study-level results: Previous work reported some of these motif variants in the synovial fluid and blood of reactive arthritis. There was a TCR beta motif, made of eight highly homologous variants, that appeared characteristic of ankylosing spondylitis blood. Clones tied to disease were said to be significantly enriched in matched ankylosing spondylitis synovial fluid.

V was cut by 5 bases and J by 9 bases, with 14 bases left in between. This CDR3 region has 13 residues. Germline V gene data show CDR1 as MNHEY and CDR2 as SMNVEV (reference sequence). Quantitative molecular-barcoded 5'-RACE generated the TCR beta libraries. TCRdb reprocessed the 5' RACE reads with MiXCR, giving one entry per CDR3 protein. The top ten clones hold less than 3% of a sample with under 250,000 distinct CDR3 sequences, about 10% of them seen once. The chain joins TRBV27 to TRBJ1-3; D gene unclear. Sequenced sample: blood, either unsorted or a sorted T cell fraction (not recorded which). The TCR comes from a male donor with ankylosing spondylitis or in good health (not recorded which). CDR3 amino acids: CASSHPTSSTIYF. The DNA for the CDR3 is TGTGCCAGCAGTCACCCGACCTCAAGCACCATATATTTT.